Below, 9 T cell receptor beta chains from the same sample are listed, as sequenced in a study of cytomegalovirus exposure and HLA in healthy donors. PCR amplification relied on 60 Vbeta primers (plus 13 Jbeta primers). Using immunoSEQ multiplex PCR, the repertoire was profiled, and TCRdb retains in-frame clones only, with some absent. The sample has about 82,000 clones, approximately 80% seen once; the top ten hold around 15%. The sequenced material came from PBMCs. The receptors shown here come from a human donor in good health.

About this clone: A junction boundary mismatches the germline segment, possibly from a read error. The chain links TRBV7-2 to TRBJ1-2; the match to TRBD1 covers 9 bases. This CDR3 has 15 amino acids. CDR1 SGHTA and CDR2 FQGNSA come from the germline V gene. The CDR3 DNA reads TGTGCCAGCAGCTTAGGGCCCCGGGACAGGGCCTCACCAGCCTTC. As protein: CASSLGPRDRASPAF.

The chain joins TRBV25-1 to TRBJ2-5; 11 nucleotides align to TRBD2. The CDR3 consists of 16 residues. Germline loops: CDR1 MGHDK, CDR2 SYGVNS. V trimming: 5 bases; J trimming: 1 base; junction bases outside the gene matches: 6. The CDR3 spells CASSPRLAGIQETQYF. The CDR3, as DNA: TGTGCCAGCAGTCCGAGACTAGCGGGAATCCAAGAGACCCAGTACTTC. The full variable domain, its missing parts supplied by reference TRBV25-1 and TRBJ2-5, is EADIYQTPRYLVIGTGKKITLECSQTMGHDKMYWYQQDPGMELHLIHYSYGVNSTEKGDLSSESTVSRIRTEHFPLTLESARPSHTSQYLCASSPRLAGIQETQYFGPGTRLLVL.

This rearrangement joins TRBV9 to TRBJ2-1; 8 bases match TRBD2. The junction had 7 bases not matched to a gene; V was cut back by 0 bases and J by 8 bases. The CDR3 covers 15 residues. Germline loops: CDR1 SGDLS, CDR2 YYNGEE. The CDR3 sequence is CASSVAGGPSYEQFF. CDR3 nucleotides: TGTGCCAGCAGCGTAGCGGGGGGGCCGTCTTATGAGCAGTTCTTC.

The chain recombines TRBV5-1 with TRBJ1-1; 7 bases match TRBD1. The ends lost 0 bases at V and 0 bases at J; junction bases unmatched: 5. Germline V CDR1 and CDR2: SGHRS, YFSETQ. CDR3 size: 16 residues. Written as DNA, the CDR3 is TGCGCCAGCAGCTTGGGGTGGGGACAGATGAACACTGAAGCTTTCTTT. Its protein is CASSLGWGQMNTEAFF. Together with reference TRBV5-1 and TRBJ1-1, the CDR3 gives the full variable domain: KAGVTQTPRYLIKTRGQQVTLSCSPISGHRSVSWYQQTPGQGLQFLFEYFSETQRNKGNFPGRFSGRQFSNSRSEMNVSTLELGDSALYLCASSLGWGQMNTEAFFGQGTRLTVV.

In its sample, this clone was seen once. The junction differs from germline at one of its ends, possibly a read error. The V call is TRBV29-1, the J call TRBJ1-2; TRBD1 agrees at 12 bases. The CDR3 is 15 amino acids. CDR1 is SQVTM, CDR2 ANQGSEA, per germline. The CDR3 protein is CSVEDRGQGAVGYPF. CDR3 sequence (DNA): TGCAGCGTTGAAGATAGGGGACAGGGGGCGGTTGGCTACCCCTTC.

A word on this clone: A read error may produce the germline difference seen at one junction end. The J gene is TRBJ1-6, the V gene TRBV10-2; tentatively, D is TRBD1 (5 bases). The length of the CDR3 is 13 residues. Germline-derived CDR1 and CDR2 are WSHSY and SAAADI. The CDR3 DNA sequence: TGCGCCAGCAGTGACCTCAGGGTGTCACCCCTCAACTTT. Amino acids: CASSDLRVSPLNF.

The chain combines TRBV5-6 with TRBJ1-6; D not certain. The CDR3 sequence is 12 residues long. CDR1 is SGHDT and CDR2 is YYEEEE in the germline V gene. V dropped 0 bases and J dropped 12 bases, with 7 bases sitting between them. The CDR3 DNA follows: TGTGCCAGCAGCTTGGAAGGCGGACCCCTCCACTTT. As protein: CASSLEGGPLHF.

The CDR3 reads CASSPKTRIVWGLTYEQYF. CDR3 in DNA: TGTGCCAGCAGCCCAAAAACTAGGATTGTCTGGGGGCTTACCTACGAGCAGTACTTC. This chain links TRBV11-2 with TRBJ2-7; tentative D call: TRBD1 (6 bases). Germline CDR1 is SGHAT and CDR2 is FQNNGV. The CDR3 sequence is 19 residues long. V lost 5 bases and J lost 2, with 28 bases in between.

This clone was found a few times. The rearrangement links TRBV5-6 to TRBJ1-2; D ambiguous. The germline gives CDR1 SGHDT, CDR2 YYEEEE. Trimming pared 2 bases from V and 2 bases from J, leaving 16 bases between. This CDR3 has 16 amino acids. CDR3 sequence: CASSFRRGLRNYGYTF. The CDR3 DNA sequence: TGTGCCAGCAGCTTTAGGAGAGGACTAAGGAACTATGGCTACACCTTC. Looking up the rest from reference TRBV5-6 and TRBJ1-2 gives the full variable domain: DAGVTQSPTHLIKTRGQQVTLRCSPKSGHDTVSWYQQALGQGPQFIFQYYEEEERQRGNFPDRFSGHQFPNYSSELNVNALLLGDSALYLCASSFRRGLRNYGYTFGSGTRLTVV.